These 16 T cell receptor beta chains came from one sample sequenced in a study of blood T cell repertoires in COVID-19. Profiling relied on immunoSEQ multiplex PCR, and the TCRdb table lists in-frame clones only, not all of them. The sample yields about 62,000 clones, about nine tenths seen once. The sample comprised peripheral blood. The receptors shown here come from a woman of 80 years or more with acute or convalescent COVID-19.

V is TRBV10-3 and J is TRBJ2-2, with D possibly matching TRBD1 (6 bases). The V end was cut by 8 bases, the J end by 5 bases, with 15 bases between. CDR3 length equals 14 residues. In germline, CDR1 is ENHRY, CDR2 SYGVKD. CDR3 loop: CAIYRVLRTGELFF. DNA for the CDR3: TGTGCCATCTACAGGGTATTGAGGACCGGGGAGCTGTTTTTT.

This chain uses TRBV5-4 with TRBJ2-5, with TRBD2 matching over 15 bases. J was trimmed by 5 bases and V by 4 bases; bases with no gene match: 3. The CDR3 totals 15 residues. Germline assignment: CDR1 SGHNT and CDR2 YYREEE (reference sequence). CDR3 amino acids: CASSTGLAGGETQYF. In DNA form, the CDR3 reads TGTGCCAGCAGCACAGGACTAGCGGGGGGGGAGACCCAGTACTTC.

The sample holds one count of this clone. This chain links TRBV7-8 with TRBJ1-2; the D gene is possibly TRBD1 (6 bases). The germline V and J ends were trimmed by 5 bases and 8 bases, with 21 bases remaining between them. The CDR3 covers 15 residues. Germline V gene data show CDR1 as SGHVS and CDR2 as FQNEAQ. The CDR3 loop reads CASSGFLDRALGYTF. The CDR3 nucleotides read TGTGCCAGCAGCGGCTTTCTGGACAGAGCTCTCGGCTACACCTTC.

The chain uses TRBV15 and TRBJ2-1; 15 nucleotides agree with TRBD2. The CDR3 spans 15 residues. Losses at the gene ends were 1 base for V and 12 bases for J; bases not matched to a gene: 4. Germline CDR1 is LNHNV and CDR2 is YYDKDF (reference sequence). The CDR3, as DNA: TGTGCCACCAGCAGAGTGGGACTAGCGGGAGGTATGCAGTTCTTC. This codes for CATSRVGLAGGMQFF.

The chain uses TRBV7-6 and TRBJ1-6, with D tentatively TRBD1 (6 bases). Trimming pared 5 bases from V and 7 bases from J, leaving 15 bases between. The CDR3 consists of 15 residues. Looked up from germline, CDR1 is SGHVS and CDR2 is FNYEAQ. The DNA of the CDR3 is TGTGCCAGCAGCCTAGGACAGATTTTGAATTCACCCCTCCACTTT. As protein: CASSLGQILNSPLHF.

V gene TRBV4-1 combines with J gene TRBJ2-2, with 8 nucleotides matching TRBD1. Germline V lookup: CDR1 MGHRA, CDR2 YSYEKL. J lost 4 bases, V lost 1 base, and 2 bases had no gene match. CDR3 size: 15 residues. Here the CDR3 DNA reads TGCGCCAGCAGCCAAGTAGGGACAGGCACCGGGGAGCTGTTTTTT. This translates into CASSQVGTGTGELFF.

This clone was counted only a few times. The chain employs TRBV6-2 or TRBV6-3 and TRBJ1-1; a weak D match, TRBD1 (5 bases). The germline V gene has CDR1 MNHEY and CDR2 SVGEGT. The CDR3 runs 14 residues. Trimming left V 5 bases short and J 4 bases short, with 14 bases between. CDR3 loop: CASSVQVPLTEAFF. DNA for the CDR3: TGTGCCAGCAGTGTACAGGTTCCCCTCACTGAAGCTTTCTTT.

The chain is built from TRBV13 and TRBJ2-6; weak D call: TRBD1 (6 bases). The V end lost 5 bases, the J end lost 0 bases, and 11 bases lay between the germline ends. The CDR3 sequence is 16 residues long. Germline assignment: CDR1 PRHDT and CDR2 FYEKMQ (reference sequence). CDR3 sequence reads: CASSPLGASGANVLTF. The CDR3 DNA follows: TGTGCCAGCAGCCCCCTGGGGGCCTCTGGGGCCAACGTCCTGACTTTC.

This chain joins TRBV2 and TRBJ1-1, with TRBD1 identical over 7 bases. J gave up 4 bases and V 8 bases, and 4 bases lay outside the gene matches. The germline V gene has CDR1 SNHLY and CDR2 FYNNEI. The CDR3 covers 12 residues. CDR3 protein: CASLTGTTEAFF. In DNA form, the CDR3 reads TGTGCCAGCTTGACAGGGACCACTGAAGCTTTCTTT.

The chain is built from TRBV7-2 and TRBJ2-1; 7 positions agree with TRBD2. Trimming cost V 2 bases and J 2 bases; bases outside gene matches: 3. The CDR3 has 15 amino acids. The germline CDR1 and CDR2 sequences are SGHTA and FQGNSA. The CDR3 protein is CASSLKGLTYNEQFF. CDR3 coding DNA: TGTGCCAGCAGCTTAAAGGGACTAACCTACAATGAGCAGTTCTTC.

This chain links TRBV29-1 with TRBJ2-5, with 7 bases aligning to TRBD2. Germline V gene lookup returns CDR1 SQVTM and CDR2 ANQGSEA. The junction had 10 bases not matched to a gene; V was cut back by 8 bases and J by 4 bases. The CDR3 loop spans 13 amino acids. For the CDR3, the DNA is TGCAGCATGACGGGCCCGGGGGGAGAGACCCAGTACTTC. This translates into CSMTGPGGETQYF. Complete variable domain (other parts from reference TRBV29-1 and TRBJ2-5): SAVISQKPSRDICQRGTSLTIQCQVDSQVTMMFWYRQQPGQSLTLIATANQGSEATYESGFVIDKFPISRPNLTFSTLTVSNMSPEDSSIYLCSMTGPGGETQYFGPGTRLLVL.

The V call is TRBV5-1, the J call TRBJ2-1; 10 positions agree with TRBD1. Germline V gene lookup returns CDR1 SGHRS and CDR2 YFSETQ. The CDR3 spans 15 residues. V shed 7 bases, J shed 7 bases, and the junction held 11 bases outside the gene matches. The DNA of the CDR3 is TGCGCCAGCGACAAACCGGGACAGGGGAAGAATGAGCAGTTCTTC. It translates to CASDKPGQGKNEQFF.

The chain joins TRBV4-1 to TRBJ1-1; a possible D gene is TRBD1 (5 bases). Germline CDR1 reads MGHRA; CDR2 reads YSYEKL. V lost 3 bases and J lost 1, with 21 bases in between. There are 18 residues in the CDR3. The CDR3 DNA sequence: TGCGCCAGCAGCCATTCCGTCCAAGGGCGGACACAGAACACTGAAGCTTTCTTT. Protein sequence: CASSHSVQGRTQNTEAFF.

This clone has just one count. The rearrangement uses TRBV10-3 and TRBJ1-3; 7 nucleotides agree with TRBD1. V lost 9 bases, J lost 0 bases, and 11 bases stayed unmatched. The CDR3 is 16 amino acids. CDR1 and CDR2 from the germline V gene are ENHRY and SYGVKD. The CDR3 DNA sequence: TGTGCCATGTATGATCCAGGGGGATACTCTGGAAACACCATATATTTT. Residues: CAMYDPGGYSGNTIYF.

V gene TRBV7-3 combines with J gene TRBJ2-2, with 8 positions matching TRBD2. This CDR3 spans 15 amino acids. Germline CDR1 is SGHTA and CDR2 is FQGTGA. V lost 7 bases and J lost 4; bases outside the gene matches: 8. Here the CDR3 reads CASKSYAGGTGELFF. CDR3 DNA: TGTGCCAGCAAAAGTTACGCGGGGGGCACCGGGGAGCTGTTTTTT.

This clone occurred once. The V and J genes are TRBV6-5 and TRBJ1-1; TRBD1 matches at 7 bases. The V gene end was trimmed by 6 bases and the J gene end by 11 bases; junction bases not matched to a gene: 12. The germline V gene encodes CDR1 MNHEY and CDR2 SVGAGI. The CDR3 extends over 13 amino acids. CDR3 sequence: CASRPTTGLVAFF. The CDR3 DNA sequence: TGTGCCAGCAGACCTACGACAGGGTTGGTGGCTTTCTTT.